Each of the 16 T cell receptor beta chains below was sequenced from the same sample in a study of blood T cell repertoires in COVID-19. TCRdb's copy holds only in-frame clones and misses some; the assay was immunoSEQ multiplex PCR. Of about 260,000 clones listed, 75% to 90% were seen once; the top ten hold 0.85% to 0.9%. Input material: PBMCs or T cells enriched from blood (not recorded which). These receptors came from a man in his fifties or sixties who had been exposed to COVID-19.

This clone appeared once. This rearrangement joins TRBV18 to TRBJ2-1; TRBD2 matches 7 bases. This CDR3 has 15 amino acids. Trimming removed 0 bases from V and 6 bases from J; junction bases left unmatched: 5. Germline-derived CDR1 and CDR2 are KGHSH and LQKENI. The CDR3 spells CASSPPGGFGNEQFF. As DNA, the CDR3 is TGTGCCAGCTCACCACCGGGAGGGTTCGGCAATGAGCAGTTCTTC.

The gene calls are TRBV27 and TRBJ2-1; D perhaps matches TRBD1 (6 bases). CDR1 is MNHEY and CDR2 is SMNVEV in the germline V gene (reference sequence). This CDR3 is 12 amino acids long. Trimming took 6 bases from V and 9 from J, leaving 12 bases between them. CDR3 sequence: CASREQGSEQFF. The CDR3 region has the DNA TGTGCCAGCAGGGAACAGGGCTCTGAGCAGTTCTTC.

V gene TRBV6-2 or TRBV6-3 combines with J gene TRBJ1-1, with D perhaps TRBD1 (5 bases). Germline CDR1 MNHEY, CDR2 SVGEGT. Trimming took off 0 bases at V and 6 bases at J, with 14 bases between the two ends. The CDR3 consists of 15 residues. CDR3 sequence: CASSYSRPGIPEAFF. The CDR3 nucleotides are TGTGCCAGCAGTTACTCTCGTCCAGGGATTCCTGAAGCTTTCTTT.

This chain connects TRBV2 to TRBJ2-3, with unresolved D. CDR3 length: 13 residues. Germline CDR1 is SNHLY and CDR2 is FYNNEI. Trimming took 7 bases from V and 2 from J, leaving 10 bases between them. DNA for the CDR3: TGTGCCAGCATAGAGTTATACACAGATACGCAGTATTTT. Its protein product is CASIELYTDTQYF.

This clone was seen a few times. The rearrangement links TRBV2 to TRBJ1-2, with 9 bases aligning to TRBD1. The CDR3 covers 15 residues. V lost 2 bases, J lost 2 bases, and 3 bases stayed unmatched. Germline loops: CDR1 SNHLY, CDR2 FYNNEI. This CDR3 is CASSEYGQGNYGYTF. CDR3 coding DNA: TGTGCCAGCAGTGAATACGGACAGGGGAACTATGGCTACACCTTC.

The genes are TRBV28 and TRBJ1-2; possibly TRBD1 for D (5 bases). From germline, CDR1 is MDHEN and CDR2 SYDVKM. The V end lost 8 bases, the J end lost 8 bases, and 18 bases lay between the germline ends. This CDR3 has 13 amino acids. The CDR3 reads CASLVGGRRGYTF. CDR3 nucleotides: TGTGCCAGCCTCGTCGGGGGGAGGAGGGGCTACACCTTC.

The chain is built from TRBV7-8 and TRBJ1-6; 7 nucleotides line up with TRBD1. The V gene's germline CDR1 is SGHVS and CDR2 FQNEAQ. Germline trimming cut 5 bases from V and 7 bases from J; bases unmatched to any gene: 8. This CDR3 contains 15 residues. CDR3 residues: CASSPLQGLNSPLHF. In nucleotides, the CDR3 is TGTGCCAGCAGCCCATTACAGGGGCTAAATTCACCCCTCCACTTT.

The chain employs TRBV9 and TRBJ2-5, with 12 bases matching TRBD2. The CDR3 extends over 16 amino acids. V shed 3 bases and J 4 bases; nucleotides not matched to a gene: 7. In germline, CDR1 is SGDLS, CDR2 YYNGEE. CDR3 bases: TGTGCCAGCAGCGCCCGGACTAGCGGGGTGGGAGAGACCCAGTACTTC. Translated: CASSARTSGVGETQYF. Full variable domain (missing parts from reference TRBV9 and TRBJ2-5): DSGVTQTPKHLITATGQRVTLRCSPRSGDLSVYWYQQSLDQGLQFLIQYYNGEERAKGNILERFSAQQFPDLHSELNLSSLELGDSALYFCASSARTSGVGETQYFGPGTRLLVL.

The chain recombines TRBV4-1 with TRBJ1-3, with D hard to call. Germline CDR1 and CDR2: MGHRA and YSYEKL. Trimming took 6 bases from V and 2 from J, leaving 14 bases between them. This CDR3 spans 15 amino acids. CDR3 protein: CASSFFQRPGNTIYF. For the CDR3, the DNA is TGCGCCAGCAGTTTTTTTCAGCGACCTGGAAACACCATATATTTT.

The genes are TRBV29-1 and TRBJ1-1; D is unclear. CDR1 is SQVTM, CDR2 ANQGSEA, per germline. With 0 bases removed from V and 3 bases from J, the gap between germline ends came to 8 bases. The CDR3 is made up of 13 amino acids. CDR3 amino acids: CSVEDRRDTEAFF. In DNA, the CDR3 is TGCAGCGTTGAAGATCGGAGGGACACTGAAGCTTTCTTT.

V gene TRBV12-3 or TRBV12-4 combines with J gene TRBJ2-7; D remains unclear. This CDR3 comprises 13 residues. Trimming took 1 base from V and 3 from J, leaving 7 bases between them. CDR3 protein: CASSLGNSYEQYF. In nucleotides, the CDR3 is TGTGCCAGCAGTTTAGGCAACAGCTACGAGCAGTACTTC.

The chain uses TRBV5-4 and TRBJ2-5; 11 bases fit TRBD2. Germline loops: CDR1 SGHNT, CDR2 YYREEE (reference sequence). CDR3 length: 14 residues. Trimming at V came to 3 bases and at J to 5 bases, leaving 3 bases not matched to a gene. CDR3 in amino acids: CASSSIAGGETQYF. The CDR3 coding sequence is TGTGCCAGCAGCTCCATAGCGGGAGGGGAGACCCAGTACTTC. The full variable domain, completed using reference TRBV5-4 and TRBJ2-5, is ETGVTQSPTHLIKTRGQQVTLRCSSQSGHNTVSWYQQALGQGPQFIFQYYREEENGRGNFPPRFSGLQFPNYSSELNVNALELDDSALYLCASSSIAGGETQYFGPGTRLLVL.

The chain carries TRBV6-6 and TRBJ1-3, with a possible D match to TRBD1 (5 bases). There are 15 residues in the CDR3. V shed 2 bases and J shed 2 bases, with 10 bases lying between them. Germline CDR1 MNHNY, CDR2 SVGAGI (reference sequence). The CDR3 sequence is CASSYPQGTGNTIYF. The DNA for the CDR3 is TGTGCCAGCAGTTACCCGCAGGGAACTGGAAACACCATATATTTT.

The J gene is TRBJ1-1, the V gene TRBV5-1; 9 bases map to TRBD1. The CDR3 sequence is 15 residues long. The V segment lost 0 bases and the J segment 4 bases; nucleotides outside the gene matches: 4. CDR1 is SGHRS and CDR2 is YFSETQ in the germline V gene. Here the CDR3 DNA reads TGCGCCAGCAGCTTGGCCGGACAGGGGATCACTGAAGCTTTCTTT. This gives the protein CASSLAGQGITEAFF.

The J gene is TRBJ1-1, the V gene TRBV7-9; 7 bases fit TRBD1. Per the germline V gene, CDR1 is SEHNR and CDR2 is FQNEAQ (reference sequence). V lost 5 bases to trimming and J lost 1 base; unmatched junction nucleotides: 10. The CDR3 has 16 residues. The CDR3 region has the DNA TGTGCCAGCAGCAGCTTATGGGGGACAGCGAACACTGAAGCTTTCTTT. It encodes CASSSLWGTANTEAFF.

This clone appeared once. The chain carries TRBV5-8 and TRBJ2-7; perhaps TRBD2 as D (5 bases). Germline loops: CDR1 SGHTS, CDR2 YDEGEE. This CDR3 comprises 14 residues. Trimming removed 4 bases from V and 9 bases from J, with 20 bases in between. CDR3 protein: CASSLTPTGFWQYV. The CDR3 DNA reads as TGTGCCAGCAGCCTAACCCCCACGGGATTTTGGCAGTACGTC.